What follows are 18 T cell receptor beta chains derived from one specimen sequenced in a study of shared clonotypes between healthy human individuals. Positive CCR7 selection of CD45RO-negative cells yielded the naive CD8 cells, and terminally differentiated effector memory CD45RA+ cells were excluded. Profiling relied on immunoSEQ multiplex PCR, and the TCRdb table lists in-frame clones only, not all of them. The sample has 2 million to 2.5 million clones, about 92% seen once. The sequencing input was naive CD8+ T cells from PBMCs. All receptors come from a man aged 18 to 35 in good health. Some clones in this sample may be carry-over from other donors' samples.

The chain recombines TRBV29-1 with TRBJ2-3; 14 nucleotides agree with TRBD2. Germline V gene sequence: CDR1 SQVTM, CDR2 ANQGSEA. The V gene end was trimmed by 3 bases and the J gene end by 2 bases; junction bases not matched to a gene: 19. The CDR3 is made up of 21 amino acids. CDR3 amino acids: CSVEKSGIGWGLAGDTDTQYF. The CDR3 coding sequence is TGCAGCGTTGAGAAGTCAGGAATCGGGTGGGGACTAGCGGGAGACACAGATACGCAGTATTTT.

V is TRBV28 and J is TRBJ2-1; tentatively, D is TRBD2 (6 bases). Per germline, CDR1 MDHEN and CDR2 SYDVKM. The CDR3 runs 14 residues. Trimming stripped 3 bases from V and 7 bases from J, with 13 bases between. In nucleotides, the CDR3 is TGTGCCAGCAGTTTTTGGGACTTATCAAATGAGCAGTTCTTC. Its translation is CASSFWDLSNEQFF.

The rearrangement joins TRBV5-6 to TRBJ2-7, with D possibly matching TRBD2 (6 bases). Germline V CDR1 and CDR2: SGHDT, YYEEEE. Trimming shortened V by 4 bases and J by 2 bases, and 19 bases separated the two germline ends. The CDR3 loop spans 16 amino acids. The CDR3 DNA is TGTGCCAGCAGCGCCCGGGACTGGGCACCCACCTACGAGCAGTACTTC. Its protein product is CASSARDWAPTYEQYF.

This rearrangement joins TRBV4-1 to TRBJ2-3; TRBD2 matches 7 bases. J lost 6 bases, V lost 0 bases, and 15 bases had no gene match. Looked up from germline, CDR1 is MGHRA and CDR2 is YSYEKL. CDR3 length: 18 amino acids. The CDR3 sequence is CASSQDPTQRDHSDTQYF. Written as DNA, the CDR3 is TGCGCCAGCAGCCAAGATCCCACGCAGCGGGACCACTCGGATACGCAGTATTTT.

The V and J genes are TRBV11-2 and TRBJ2-2; the D gene is possibly TRBD2 (7 bases). The germline V gene has CDR1 SGHAT and CDR2 FQNNGV. Trimming stripped 10 bases from V and 6 bases from J, with 15 bases between. The CDR3 totals 13 residues. The DNA for the CDR3 is TGTGCCACCCATAGGGGGAGGGCCGGGGAGCTGTTTTTT. It encodes CATHRGRAGELFF.

This chain joins TRBV10-3 and TRBJ1-5; 9 positions match TRBD1. Trimming removed 4 bases from V and 4 bases from J; junction bases left unmatched: 5. Germline loops: CDR1 ENHRY, CDR2 SYGVKD. The CDR3 covers 15 residues. CDR3 amino acids: CAISVGQGLNQPQHF. Here the CDR3 DNA reads TGTGCCATCAGTGTCGGACAGGGGCTAAATCAGCCCCAGCATTTT.

J is TRBJ2-7 and V is TRBV14; D call uncertain. The CDR3 has 12 residues. Germline V lookup: CDR1 SGHDN, CDR2 FVKESK. Trimming took off 4 bases at V and 3 bases at J, with 7 bases between the two ends. The CDR3 DNA reads as TGTGCCAGCAGCCTTGCACACTACGAGCAGTACTTC. This sequence encodes CASSLAHYEQYF.

This chain links TRBV6-6 with TRBJ2-7; D is unclear. The CDR3 is made up of 14 amino acids. CDR1 is MNHNY, CDR2 SVGAGI, per germline (reference sequence). The V end was cut by 4 bases, the J end by 1 base, with 11 bases between. Here the CDR3 DNA reads TGTGCCAGCAGTTTTATTCACAAATCCTACGAGCAGTACTTC. Translated, it gives CASSFIHKSYEQYF.

This chain connects TRBV6-1 to TRBJ2-7, with D perhaps matching TRBD1 or TRBD2 (7 bases each). This CDR3 spans 13 amino acids. CDR1 MNHNS and CDR2 SASEGT come from the germline V gene. V lost 10 bases and J 6 bases, leaving 19 bases between the germline ends. This chain's CDR3 is CANKDRASGEQYF. CDR3 DNA: TGTGCCAACAAAGACAGGGCTAGCGGCGAGCAGTACTTC.

This chain connects TRBV10-3 to TRBJ2-7; TRBD2 matches at 11 bases. The CDR3 contains 14 residues. Germline CDR1 reads ENHRY; CDR2 reads SYGVKD. The J segment lost 9 bases and the V segment lost 6 bases, leaving 10 bases of the junction unmatched. The CDR3 protein is CAIRNGTSGLGQYF. The CDR3 bases are TGTGCCATCAGGAACGGGACTAGCGGACTAGGGCAGTACTTC.

V gene TRBV19 combines with J gene TRBJ1-1; no clear D gene. CDR3 length: 13 residues. V was clipped by 3 bases and J by 6 bases, with 11 bases between them. Germline lookup yields CDR1 LNHDA and CDR2 SQIVND (reference sequence). The CDR3 protein is CASSMAAQPEAFF. The CDR3, as DNA: TGTGCCAGTAGTATGGCAGCTCAACCTGAAGCTTTCTTT. The whole variable domain, filled in from reference TRBV19 and TRBJ1-1, reads DGGITQSPKYLFRKEGQNVTLSCEQNLNHDAMYWYRQDPGQGLRLIYYSQIVNDFQKGDIAEGYSVSREKKESFPLTVTSAQKNPTAFYLCASSMAAQPEAFFGQGTRLTVV.

Comments on this clone: Other nucleotide sequences in the sample specify the same CDR3. V and J are TRBV9 and TRBJ2-1; unclear D gene. The CDR3 covers 14 residues. Germline lookup yields CDR1 SGDLS and CDR2 YYNGEE. V was cut by 2 bases and J by 1 base, with 7 bases left in between. The CDR3 spells CASSVDGSYNEQFF. The CDR3 bases are TGTGCCAGCAGCGTGGACGGGTCCTACAATGAGCAGTTCTTC.

The gene calls are TRBV27 and TRBJ2-3, with TRBD2 as a possible D gene (6 bases). Germline V gene lookup returns CDR1 MNHEY and CDR2 SMNVEV (reference sequence). The CDR3 has 14 residues. Deletions cut 8 bases from V and 2 bases from J, with 14 bases between. The CDR3 loop is CASATGEDTDTQYF. The CDR3 region has the DNA TGTGCCAGCGCCACCGGGGAGGACACAGATACGCAGTATTTT.

J is TRBJ2-1 and V is TRBV7-9; D tentatively fits TRBD1 or TRBD2 (6 bases each). CDR1 is SEHNR, CDR2 FQNEAQ, per germline (reference sequence). The CDR3 extends over 15 amino acids. V was clipped by 3 bases and J by 5 bases, with 14 bases between them. The CDR3 protein is CASSLGGPWNNEQFF. DNA of the CDR3: TGTGCCAGCAGCTTGGGGGGCCCCTGGAACAATGAGCAGTTCTTC.

The count of this clone is one. The rearrangement links TRBV5-1 to TRBJ1-2; 8 bases map to TRBD1. Unmatched junction bases numbered 13, after V lost 4 bases and J lost 2 bases. This CDR3 contains 17 residues. In germline, CDR1 is SGHRS, CDR2 YFSETQ. CDR3 in amino acids: CASSQTTGVERNYGYTF. CDR3 sequence (DNA): TGCGCCAGCAGCCAAACGACAGGGGTCGAGAGAAACTATGGCTACACCTTC.

The chain joins TRBV13 to TRBJ2-7; D not certain. This CDR3 region has 14 residues. V was clipped by 0 bases and J by 2 bases, with 8 bases between them. Germline V gene lookup returns CDR1 PRHDT and CDR2 FYEKMQ (reference sequence). CDR3 DNA sequence: TGTGCCAGCAGCTTAGGCGGACGACCCTACGAGCAGTACTTC. As protein: CASSLGGRPYEQYF.

The chain combines TRBV4-3 with TRBJ2-1; D tentatively fits TRBD1 or TRBD2 (5 bases each). The CDR3 contains 11 residues. Trimming removed 5 bases from V and 12 bases from J, with 11 bases in between. CDR1 LGHNA and CDR2 YSLEER come from the germline V gene. This CDR3 is CASSEWGRQFF. The CDR3 bases are TGCGCCAGCAGCGAATGGGGACGGCAGTTCTTC.

V is TRBV4-2 and J is TRBJ1-2; possibly TRBD1 for D (6 bases). Per the germline V gene, CDR1 is LGHNA and CDR2 is YNFKEQ. This CDR3 region has 17 residues. V shed 1 base and J shed 5 bases, with 20 bases lying between them. The CDR3 DNA reads as TGTGCCAGCAGCCAAGGGATTGGCGGGGGCGCTGGTTATGGCTACACCTTC. This codes for CASSQGIGGGAGYGYTF.